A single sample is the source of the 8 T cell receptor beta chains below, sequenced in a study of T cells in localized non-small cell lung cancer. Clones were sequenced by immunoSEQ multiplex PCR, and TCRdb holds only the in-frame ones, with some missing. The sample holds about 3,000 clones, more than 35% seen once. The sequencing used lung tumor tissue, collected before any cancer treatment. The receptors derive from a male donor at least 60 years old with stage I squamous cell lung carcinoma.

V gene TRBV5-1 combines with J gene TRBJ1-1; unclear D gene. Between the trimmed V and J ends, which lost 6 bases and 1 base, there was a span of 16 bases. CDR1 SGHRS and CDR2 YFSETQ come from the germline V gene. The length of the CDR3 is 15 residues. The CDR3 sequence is CASNQGSVGNTEAFF. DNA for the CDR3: TGCGCCAGCAACCAAGGTTCCGTGGGGAACACTGAAGCTTTCTTT.

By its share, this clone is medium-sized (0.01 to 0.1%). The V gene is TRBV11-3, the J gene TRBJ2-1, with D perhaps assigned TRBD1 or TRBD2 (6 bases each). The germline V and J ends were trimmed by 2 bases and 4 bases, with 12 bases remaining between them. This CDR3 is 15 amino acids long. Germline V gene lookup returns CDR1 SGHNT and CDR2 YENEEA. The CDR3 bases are TGTGCCAGCAGCTTATCGGGGGCTGGGTACAATGAGCAGTTCTTC. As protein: CASSLSGAGYNEQFF. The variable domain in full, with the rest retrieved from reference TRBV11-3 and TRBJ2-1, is EAGVVQSPRYKIIEKKQPVAFWCNPISGHNTLYWYLQNLGQGPELLIRYENEEAVDDSQLPKDRFSAERLKGVDSTLKIQPAELGDSAVYLCASSLSGAGYNEQFFGPGTRLTVL.

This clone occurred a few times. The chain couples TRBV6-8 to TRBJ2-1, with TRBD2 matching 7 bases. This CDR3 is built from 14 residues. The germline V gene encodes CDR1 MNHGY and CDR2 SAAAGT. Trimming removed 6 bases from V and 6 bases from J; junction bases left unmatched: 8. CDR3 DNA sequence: TGTGCCAGCAGGACTAGCCCCGAGTTCAATGAGCAGTTCTTC. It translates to CASRTSPEFNEQFF.

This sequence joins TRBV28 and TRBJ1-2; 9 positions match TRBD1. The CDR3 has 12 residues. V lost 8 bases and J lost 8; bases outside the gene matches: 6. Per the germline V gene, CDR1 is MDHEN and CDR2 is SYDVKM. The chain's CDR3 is CASLTGGGGYTF. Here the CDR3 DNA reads TGTGCCAGCCTTACAGGGGGCGGAGGCTACACCTTC.

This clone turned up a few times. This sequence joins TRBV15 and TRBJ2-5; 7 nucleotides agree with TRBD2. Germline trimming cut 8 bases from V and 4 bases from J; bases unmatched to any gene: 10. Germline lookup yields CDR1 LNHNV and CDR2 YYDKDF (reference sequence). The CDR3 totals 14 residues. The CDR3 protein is CATRRGGAPETQYF. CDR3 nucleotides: TGTGCCACCCGCCGGGGAGGGGCCCCAGAGACCCAGTACTTC. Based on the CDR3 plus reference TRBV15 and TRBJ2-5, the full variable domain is DAMVIQNPRYQVTQFGKPVTLSCSQTLNHNVMYWYQQKSSQAPKLLFHYYDKDFNNEADTPDNFQSRRPNTSFCFLDIRSPGLGDTAMYLCATRRGGAPETQYFGPGTRLLVL.

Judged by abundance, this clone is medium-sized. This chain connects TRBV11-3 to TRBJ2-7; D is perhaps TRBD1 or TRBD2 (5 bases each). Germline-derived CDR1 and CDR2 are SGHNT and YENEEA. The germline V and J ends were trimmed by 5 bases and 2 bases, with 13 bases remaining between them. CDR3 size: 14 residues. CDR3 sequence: CASSPPGAAYEQYF. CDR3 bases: TGTGCCAGCAGCCCCCCCGGGGCCGCCTACGAGCAGTACTTC.

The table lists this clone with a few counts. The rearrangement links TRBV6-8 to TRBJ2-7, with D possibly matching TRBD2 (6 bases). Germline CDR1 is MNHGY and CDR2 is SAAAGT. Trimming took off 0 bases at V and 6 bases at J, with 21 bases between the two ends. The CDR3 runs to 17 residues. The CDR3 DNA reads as TGTGCCAGCAGTTACTCGCCAATGGGACTCTTTCGCCCCGAGCAGTACTTC. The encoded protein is CASSYSPMGLFRPEQYF.

Here the CDR3 reads CASSLPSGLTDTQYF. Written as DNA, the CDR3 is TGTGCCAGCAGTCTCCCTAGCGGACTCACAGATACGCAGTATTTT. J is TRBJ2-3 and V is TRBV28; 7 bases match TRBD2. With 5 bases clipped from V and 2 bases from J, the junction kept 7 bases outside the gene matches. Germline values: CDR1 MDHEN, CDR2 SYDVKM. The CDR3 spans 15 residues.